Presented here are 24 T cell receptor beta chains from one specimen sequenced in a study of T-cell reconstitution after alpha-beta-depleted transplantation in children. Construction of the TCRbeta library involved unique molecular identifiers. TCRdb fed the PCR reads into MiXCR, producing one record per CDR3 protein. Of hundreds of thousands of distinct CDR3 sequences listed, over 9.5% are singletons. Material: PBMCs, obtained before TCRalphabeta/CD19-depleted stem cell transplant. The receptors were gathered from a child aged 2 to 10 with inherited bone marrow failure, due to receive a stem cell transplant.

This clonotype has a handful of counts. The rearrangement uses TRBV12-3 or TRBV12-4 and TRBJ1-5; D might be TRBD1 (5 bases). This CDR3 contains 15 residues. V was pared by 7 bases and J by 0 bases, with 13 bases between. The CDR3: CASKKGPNSNQPQHF. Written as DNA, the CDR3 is TGTGCCAGCAAAAAGGGACCGAATAGCAATCAGCCCCAGCATTTT.

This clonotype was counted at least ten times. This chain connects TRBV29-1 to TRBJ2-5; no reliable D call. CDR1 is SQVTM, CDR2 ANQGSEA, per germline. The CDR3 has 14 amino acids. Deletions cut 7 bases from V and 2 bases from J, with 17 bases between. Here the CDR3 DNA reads TGCAGCGCGGACGGTGGGCGGACGCAAGAGACCCAGTACTTC. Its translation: CSADGGRTQETQYF. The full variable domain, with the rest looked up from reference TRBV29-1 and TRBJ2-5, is SAVISQKPSRDICQRGTSLTIQCQVDSQVTMMFWYRQQPGQSLTLIATANQGSEATYESGFVIDKFPISRPNLTFSTLTVSNMSPEDSSIYLCSADGGRTQETQYFGPGTRLLVL.

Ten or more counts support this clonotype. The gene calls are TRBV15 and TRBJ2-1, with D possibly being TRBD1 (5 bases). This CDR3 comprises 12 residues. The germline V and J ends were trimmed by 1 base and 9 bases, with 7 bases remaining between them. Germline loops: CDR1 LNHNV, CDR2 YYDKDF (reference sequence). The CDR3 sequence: CATSRAQGEQFF. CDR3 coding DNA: TGTGCCACCAGCAGAGCCCAGGGTGAGCAGTTCTTC. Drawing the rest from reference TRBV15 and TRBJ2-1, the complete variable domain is DAMVIQNPRYQVTQFGKPVTLSCSQTLNHNVMYWYQQKSSQAPKLLFHYYDKDFNNEADTPDNFQSRRPNTSFCFLDIRSPGLGDTAMYLCATSRAQGEQFFGPGTRLTVL.

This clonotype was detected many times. CDR3 in amino acids: CASTLGGSSTGELFF. CDR3 bases: TGTGCCAGCACCTTGGGGGGGAGTTCCACCGGGGAGCTGTTTTTT. This chain links TRBV9 with TRBJ2-2; TRBD2 agrees at 7 bases. The germline V gene encodes CDR1 SGDLS and CDR2 YYNGEE. With V trimmed by 6 bases and J by 4 bases, 9 bases remained unmatched. The CDR3 covers 15 residues.

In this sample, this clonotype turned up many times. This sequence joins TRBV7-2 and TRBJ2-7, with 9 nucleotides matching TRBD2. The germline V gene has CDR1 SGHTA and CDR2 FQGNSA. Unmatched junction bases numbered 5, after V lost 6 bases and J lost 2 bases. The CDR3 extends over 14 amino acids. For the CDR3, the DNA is TGTGCCAGCAGGGATAGCGGGAGCACCTACGAGCAGTACTTC. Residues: CASRDSGSTYEQYF.

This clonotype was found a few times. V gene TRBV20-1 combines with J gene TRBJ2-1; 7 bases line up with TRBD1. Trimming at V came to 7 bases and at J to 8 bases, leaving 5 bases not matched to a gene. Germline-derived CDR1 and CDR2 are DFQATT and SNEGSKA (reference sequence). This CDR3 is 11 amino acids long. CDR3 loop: CSVDRADEQFF. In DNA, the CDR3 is TGCAGTGTCGACAGGGCCGATGAGCAGTTCTTC.

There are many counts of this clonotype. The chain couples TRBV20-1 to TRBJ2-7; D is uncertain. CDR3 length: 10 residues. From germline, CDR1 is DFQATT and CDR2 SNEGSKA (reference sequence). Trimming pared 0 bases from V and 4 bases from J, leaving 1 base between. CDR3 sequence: CSAREYEQYF. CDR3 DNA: TGCAGTGCTAGAGAGTACGAGCAGTACTTC.

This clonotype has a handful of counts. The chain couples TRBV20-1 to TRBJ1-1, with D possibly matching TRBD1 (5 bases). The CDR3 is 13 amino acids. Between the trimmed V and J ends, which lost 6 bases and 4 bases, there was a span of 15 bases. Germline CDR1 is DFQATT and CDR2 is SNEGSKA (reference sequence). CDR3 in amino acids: CSAWGGEGTEAFF. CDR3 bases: TGCAGTGCCTGGGGGGGGGAGGGCACTGAAGCTTTCTTT.

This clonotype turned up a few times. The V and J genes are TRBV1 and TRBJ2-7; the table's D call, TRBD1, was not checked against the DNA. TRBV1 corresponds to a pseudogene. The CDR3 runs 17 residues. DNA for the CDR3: TGCACCAGCAGCCAAAAACCGGGACGGCAGCCTCCCTACGAGCAGTACTTC. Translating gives CTSSQKPGRQPPYEQYF.

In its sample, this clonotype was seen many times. The CDR3 coding sequence is TGTGCCAGCAGTTTAGGCAGGGGAACAGATACGCAGTATTTT. Protein sequence: CASSLGRGTDTQYF. This chain joins TRBV12-3 or TRBV12-4 and TRBJ2-3, with D possibly matching TRBD1 (6 bases). V was pared by 1 base and J by 3 bases, with 8 bases between. This CDR3 spans 14 amino acids.

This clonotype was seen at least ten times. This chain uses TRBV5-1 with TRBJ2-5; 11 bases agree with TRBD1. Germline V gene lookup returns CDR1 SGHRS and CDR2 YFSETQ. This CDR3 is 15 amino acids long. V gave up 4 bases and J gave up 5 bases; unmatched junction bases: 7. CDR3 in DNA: TGCGCCAGCAGCAGCGGACAGGGGGCTTGGGAGACCCAGTACTTC. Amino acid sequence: CASSSGQGAWETQYF.

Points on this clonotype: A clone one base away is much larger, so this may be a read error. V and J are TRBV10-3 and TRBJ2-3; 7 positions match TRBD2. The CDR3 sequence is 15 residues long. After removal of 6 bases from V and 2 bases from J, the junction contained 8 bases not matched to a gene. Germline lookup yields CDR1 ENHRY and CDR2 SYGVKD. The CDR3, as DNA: TGTGCCATCAGCACTAGCGTGTCTAACACAGATACGCAGTATTTT. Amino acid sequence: CAISTSVSNTDTQYF.

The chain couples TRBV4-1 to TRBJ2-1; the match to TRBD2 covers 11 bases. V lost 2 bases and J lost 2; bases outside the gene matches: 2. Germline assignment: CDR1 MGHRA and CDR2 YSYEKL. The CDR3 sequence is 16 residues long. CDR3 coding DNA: TGCGCCAGCAGCCAACTTAGCGGGGGGGCCTACAATGAGCAGTTCTTC. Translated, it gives CASSQLSGGAYNEQFF.

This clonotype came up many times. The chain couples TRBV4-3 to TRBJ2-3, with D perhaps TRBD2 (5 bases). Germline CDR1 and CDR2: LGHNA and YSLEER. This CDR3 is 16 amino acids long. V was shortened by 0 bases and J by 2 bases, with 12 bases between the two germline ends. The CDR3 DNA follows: TGCGCCAGCAGCCAAGATACCGGACTGGACACAGATACGCAGTATTTT. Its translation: CASSQDTGLDTDTQYF.

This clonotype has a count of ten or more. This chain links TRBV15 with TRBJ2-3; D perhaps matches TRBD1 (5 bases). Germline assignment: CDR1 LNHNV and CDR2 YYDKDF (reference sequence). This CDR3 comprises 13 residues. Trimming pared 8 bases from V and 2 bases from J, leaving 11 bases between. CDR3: CATGAANTDTQYF. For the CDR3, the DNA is TGTGCCACCGGGGCAGCTAACACAGATACGCAGTATTTT.

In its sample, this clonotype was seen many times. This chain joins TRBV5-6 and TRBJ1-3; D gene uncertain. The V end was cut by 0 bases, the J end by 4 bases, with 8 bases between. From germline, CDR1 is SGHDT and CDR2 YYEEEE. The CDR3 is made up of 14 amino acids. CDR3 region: CASSLVHGGNTIYF. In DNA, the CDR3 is TGTGCCAGCAGCTTGGTTCACGGCGGAAACACCATATATTTT.

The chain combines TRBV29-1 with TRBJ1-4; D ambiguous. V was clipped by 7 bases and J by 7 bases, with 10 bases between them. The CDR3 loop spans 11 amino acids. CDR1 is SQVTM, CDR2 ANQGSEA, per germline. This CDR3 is CSGRLREKLFF. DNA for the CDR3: TGCAGCGGGAGACTACGTGAAAAACTGTTTTTT.

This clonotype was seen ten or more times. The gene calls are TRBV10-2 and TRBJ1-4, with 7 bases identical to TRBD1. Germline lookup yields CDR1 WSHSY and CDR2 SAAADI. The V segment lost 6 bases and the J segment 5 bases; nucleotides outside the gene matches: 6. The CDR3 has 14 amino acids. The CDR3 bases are TGCGCCAGCAGAGACAGGGCGCAAAATGAAAAACTGTTTTTT. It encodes CASRDRAQNEKLFF.

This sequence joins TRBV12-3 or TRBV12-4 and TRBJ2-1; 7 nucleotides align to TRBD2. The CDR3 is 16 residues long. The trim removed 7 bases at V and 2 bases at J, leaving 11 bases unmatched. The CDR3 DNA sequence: TGTGCCAGCATCGCCCCGAGCGGGATCCCCTACAATGAGCAGTTCTTC. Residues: CASIAPSGIPYNEQFF.

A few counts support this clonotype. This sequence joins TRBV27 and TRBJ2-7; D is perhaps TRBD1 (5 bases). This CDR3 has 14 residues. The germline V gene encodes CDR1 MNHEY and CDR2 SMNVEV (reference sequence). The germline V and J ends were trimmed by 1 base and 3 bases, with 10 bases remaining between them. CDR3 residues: CASSLWGRGYEQYF. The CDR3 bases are TGTGCCAGCAGTTTATGGGGCCGAGGCTACGAGCAGTACTTC.

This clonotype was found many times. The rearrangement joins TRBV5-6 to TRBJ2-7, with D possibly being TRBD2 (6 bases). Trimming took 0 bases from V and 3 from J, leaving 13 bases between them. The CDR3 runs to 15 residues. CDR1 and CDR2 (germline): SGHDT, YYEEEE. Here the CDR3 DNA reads TGTGCCAGCAGCTTGGTTGCGGGATCTTTCTACGAGCAGTACTTC. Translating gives CASSLVAGSFYEQYF.

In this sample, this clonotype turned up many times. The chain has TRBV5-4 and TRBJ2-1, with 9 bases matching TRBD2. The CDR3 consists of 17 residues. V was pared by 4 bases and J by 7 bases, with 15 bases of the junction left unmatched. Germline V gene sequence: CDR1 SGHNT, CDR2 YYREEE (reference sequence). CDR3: CASSPYAVAGVVNEQFF. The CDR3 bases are TGTGCCAGCAGCCCTTATGCGGTAGCGGGAGTTGTTAATGAGCAGTTCTTC.

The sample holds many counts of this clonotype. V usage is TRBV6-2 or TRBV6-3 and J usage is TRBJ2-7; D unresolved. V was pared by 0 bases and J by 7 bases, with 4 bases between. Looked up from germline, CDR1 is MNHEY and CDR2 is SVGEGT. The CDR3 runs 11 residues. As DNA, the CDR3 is TGTGCCAGCAGTTACTCGTGGGAGCAGTACTTC. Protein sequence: CASSYSWEQYF.

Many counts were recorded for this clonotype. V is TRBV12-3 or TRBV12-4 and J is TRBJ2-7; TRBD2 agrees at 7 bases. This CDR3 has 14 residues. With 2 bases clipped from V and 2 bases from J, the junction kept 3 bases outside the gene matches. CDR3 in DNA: TGTGCCAGCAGTTTAAAGACTAGCACCTACGAGCAGTACTTC. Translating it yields CASSLKTSTYEQYF.